The 2 T cell receptor beta chains reported below all come from one sample, sequenced in a study of OX40 agonist ivuxolimab in advanced cancers. Sequencing used immunoSEQ multiplex PCR; TCRdb keeps in-frame clones, though not all of them. The profile covers 60,000 to 80,000 clones, with 75% to 85% appearing a single time and over 0.95% taken by the ten largest. The sample here was CD4+ or CD8+ T cells sorted from blood, taken in a trial of the OX40 agonist ivuxolimab. The receptor source for this set is an adult with an advanced solid tumor such as melanoma, head and neck, liver or kidney cancer.

This clone was recorded only once. The rearrangement uses TRBV7-8 and TRBJ1-1, with unresolved D. This CDR3 is built from 13 residues. The germline CDR1 and CDR2 sequences are SGHVS and FQNEAQ. V was trimmed by 6 bases and J by 1 base, leaving 9 bases between them. DNA for the CDR3: TGTGCCAGCAGTGGACGGAGGAACACTGAAGCTTTCTTT. Its translation: CASSGRRNTEAFF.

The chain has TRBV7-2 and TRBJ2-2; 9 bases line up with TRBD2. From germline, CDR1 is SGHTA and CDR2 FQGNSA. The CDR3 totals 16 residues. With V trimmed by 0 bases and J by 8 bases, 7 bases remained unmatched. The CDR3: CASSLAAGLAAGELFF. The CDR3 DNA reads TGTGCCAGCAGCTTAGCAGCGGGACTAGCTGCGGGGGAGCTGTTTTTT.